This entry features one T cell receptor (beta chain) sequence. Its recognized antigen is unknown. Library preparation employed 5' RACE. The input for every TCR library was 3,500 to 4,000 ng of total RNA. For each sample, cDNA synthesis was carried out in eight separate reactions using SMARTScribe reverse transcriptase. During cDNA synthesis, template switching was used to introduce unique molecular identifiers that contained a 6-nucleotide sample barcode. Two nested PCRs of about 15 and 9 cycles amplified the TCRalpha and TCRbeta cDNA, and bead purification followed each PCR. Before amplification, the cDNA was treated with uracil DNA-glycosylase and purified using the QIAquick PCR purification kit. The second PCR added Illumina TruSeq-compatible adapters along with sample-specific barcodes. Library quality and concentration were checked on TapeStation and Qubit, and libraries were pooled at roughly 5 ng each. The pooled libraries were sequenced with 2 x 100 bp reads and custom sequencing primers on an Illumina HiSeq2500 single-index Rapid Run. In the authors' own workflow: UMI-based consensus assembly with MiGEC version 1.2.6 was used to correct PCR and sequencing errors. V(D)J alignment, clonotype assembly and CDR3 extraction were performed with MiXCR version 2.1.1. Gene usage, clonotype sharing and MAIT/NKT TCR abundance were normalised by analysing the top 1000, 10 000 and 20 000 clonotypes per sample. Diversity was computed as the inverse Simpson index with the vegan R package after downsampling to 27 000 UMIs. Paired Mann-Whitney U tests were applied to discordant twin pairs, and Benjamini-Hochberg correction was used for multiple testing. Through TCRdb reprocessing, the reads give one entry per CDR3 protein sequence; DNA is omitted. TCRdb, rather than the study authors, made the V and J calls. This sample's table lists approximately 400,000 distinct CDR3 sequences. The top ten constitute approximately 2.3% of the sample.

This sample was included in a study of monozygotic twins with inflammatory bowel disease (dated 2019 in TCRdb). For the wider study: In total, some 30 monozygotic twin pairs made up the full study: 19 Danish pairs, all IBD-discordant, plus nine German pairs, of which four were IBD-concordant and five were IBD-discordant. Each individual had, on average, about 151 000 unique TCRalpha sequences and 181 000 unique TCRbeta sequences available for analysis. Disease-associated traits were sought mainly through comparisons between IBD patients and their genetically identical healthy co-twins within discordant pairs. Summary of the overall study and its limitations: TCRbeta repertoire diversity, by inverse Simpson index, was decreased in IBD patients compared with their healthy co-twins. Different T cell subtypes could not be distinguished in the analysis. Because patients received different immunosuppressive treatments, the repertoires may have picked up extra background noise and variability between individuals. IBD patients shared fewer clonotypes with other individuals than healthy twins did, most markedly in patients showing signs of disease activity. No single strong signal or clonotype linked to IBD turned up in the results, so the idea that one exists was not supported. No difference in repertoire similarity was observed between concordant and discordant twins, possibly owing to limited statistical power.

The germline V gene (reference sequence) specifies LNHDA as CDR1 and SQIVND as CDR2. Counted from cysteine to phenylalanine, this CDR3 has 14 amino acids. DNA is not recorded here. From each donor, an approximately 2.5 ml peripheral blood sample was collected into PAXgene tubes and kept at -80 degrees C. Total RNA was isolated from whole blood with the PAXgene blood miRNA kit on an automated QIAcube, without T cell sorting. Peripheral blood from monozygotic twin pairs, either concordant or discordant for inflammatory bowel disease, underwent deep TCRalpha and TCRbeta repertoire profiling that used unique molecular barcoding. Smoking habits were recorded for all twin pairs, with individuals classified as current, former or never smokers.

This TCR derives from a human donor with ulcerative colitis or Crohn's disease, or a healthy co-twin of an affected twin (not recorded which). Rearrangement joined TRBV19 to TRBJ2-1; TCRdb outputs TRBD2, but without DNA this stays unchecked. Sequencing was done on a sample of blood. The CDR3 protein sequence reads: CASSITSGYNEQFF.